The next 8 T cell receptor beta chains were all read from a single sample in a study of shared clonotypes between healthy human individuals. The assay was immunoSEQ multiplex PCR, and TCRdb's table has in-frame clones only and misses some. The sample lists millions of clones, about 95% occurring once. Terminally differentiated effector memory CD45RA+ cells were excluded from the naive CD8 cells, which were CD45RO-negative and positively selected for CCR7. Source material: naive CD8+ T cells sorted from blood. These receptor sequences come from a young man in good health.

The rearrangement links TRBV7-9 to TRBJ2-5; TRBD2 is a possible D gene (5 bases). V lost 3 bases, J lost 2 bases, and 13 bases lay in between. This CDR3 contains 15 residues. Germline values: CDR1 SEHNR, CDR2 FQNEAQ (reference sequence). CDR3: CASSLPGRTQETQYF. The CDR3 coding sequence is TGTGCCAGCAGCTTGCCTGGGCGGACTCAAGAGACCCAGTACTTC.

The gene calls are TRBV4-1 and TRBJ1-2; D is possibly TRBD1 (6 bases). V was shortened by 9 bases and J by 8 bases, with 19 bases between the two germline ends. Germline loops: CDR1 MGHRA, CDR2 YSYEKL. CDR3 length: 13 residues. In DNA form, the CDR3 reads TGCGCCAGTGCGGACAGTCTGAATGGGGGCTACACCTTC. Its protein is CASADSLNGGYTF.

This chain connects TRBV7-9 to TRBJ2-1; 10 bases line up with TRBD2. This CDR3 spans 16 amino acids. The J segment lost 0 bases and the V segment lost 4 bases, leaving 3 bases of the junction unmatched. Germline CDR1 reads SEHNR; CDR2 reads FQNEAQ (reference sequence). The DNA for the CDR3 is TGTGCCAGCAGCTATCCTAGCGGGAGCTCCTACAATGAGCAGTTCTTC. This sequence encodes CASSYPSGSSYNEQFF.

This rearrangement joins TRBV4-3 to TRBJ1-1; unclear D gene. The germline V gene has CDR1 LGHNA and CDR2 YSLEER. CDR3 size: 15 residues. Trimming took 0 bases from V and 3 from J, leaving 11 bases between them. The CDR3 spells CASSQEAGEDTEAFF. CDR3 in DNA: TGCGCCAGCAGCCAAGAGGCCGGGGAGGACACTGAAGCTTTCTTT.

The chain combines TRBV5-4 with TRBJ2-1, with 12 positions matching TRBD2. With 2 bases clipped from V and 9 bases from J, the junction kept 6 bases outside the gene matches. The CDR3 covers 15 residues. CDR1 is SGHNT, CDR2 YYREEE, per germline (reference sequence). The CDR3: CASSFPSGRAGEQFF. The DNA for the CDR3 is TGTGCCAGCAGCTTTCCTAGCGGGAGGGCCGGTGAGCAGTTCTTC. Complete variable domain (other parts from reference TRBV5-4 and TRBJ2-1): ETGVTQSPTHLIKTRGQQVTLRCSSQSGHNTVSWYQQALGQGPQFIFQYYREEENGRGNFPPRFSGLQFPNYSSELNVNALELDDSALYLCASSFPSGRAGEQFFGPGTRLTVL.

V is TRBV27 and J is TRBJ1-1; 7 bases align to TRBD1. Germline values: CDR1 MNHEY, CDR2 SMNVEV (reference sequence). After removal of 7 bases from V and 3 bases from J, the junction contained 8 bases not matched to a gene. CDR3 length: 14 amino acids. CDR3 residues: CASTPHRGDTEAFF. As DNA, the CDR3 is TGTGCCAGCACCCCTCACAGGGGCGACACTGAAGCTTTCTTT.

The rearrangement links TRBV5-1 to TRBJ1-2; D is possibly TRBD1 (5 bases). CDR1 and CDR2 from the germline V gene are SGHRS and YFSETQ. The V and J ends lost 1 base and 7 bases respectively, with 11 bases between them. The CDR3 is 13 amino acids. CDR3 region: CASSLFTGSGYTF. The CDR3 DNA is TGCGCCAGCAGCTTGTTCACAGGTAGTGGCTACACCTTC.

The rearrangement links TRBV29-1 to TRBJ2-7, with D tentatively TRBD2 (5 bases). V was cut by 7 bases and J by 0 bases, with 19 bases left in between. Germline V gives CDR1 SQVTM, CDR2 ANQGSEA. The CDR3 length is 15 residues. The CDR3 spells CSAGKIDAGSYEQYF. The CDR3 DNA sequence: TGCAGCGCCGGGAAAATCGACGCGGGCTCCTACGAGCAGTACTTC.